Included here is one T cell receptor beta chain sequence, with context. Its specificity is not known. These data originate in a study of cytomegalovirus exposure and HLA in healthy donors. Turning to the study itself: Earlier sequencing of 150 million to 200 million T cells yielded approximately 120 million unique TCR beta sequences.

This PCR relied on a set of 60 Vbeta primers and 13 Jbeta primers. Assay: immunoSEQ multiplex PCR; the TCRdb copy retains only in-frame clones and omits some. The sample data list 150,000 to 200,000 clones. Study findings and constraints: Upon later analysis, HLA-associated TCR beta chains proved more clonally expanded than other, equally common chains. In a later analysis, at a false discovery rate of 0.05, 16,951 TCR beta sequences matched HLA alleles. Apparent HLA restriction characterized most CMV-associated TCR beta chains in a later analysis.

Sequences were obtained from PBMCs. This receptor was identified in a man aged 30-40 years in good health and CMV-seronegative.

The CDR3 DNA reads TGTGCCAGCTCACCCGGCGACAGGGGTAATGAAAAACTGTTTTTT. Translated: CASSPGDRGNEKLFF. The chain has TRBV18 and TRBJ1-4, with 8 positions matching TRBD1. The CDR3 extends over 15 amino acids. After removal of 3 bases from V and 4 bases from J, the junction contained 4 bases not matched to a gene. The V gene's germline CDR1 is KGHSH and CDR2 LQKENI.